The TCR beta chain described here comes from a study of T-cell reconstitution after alpha-beta-depleted transplantation in children (TCRdb year 2016). About the investigation overall: Using TCR repertoire profiling, the study followed T-cell immune reconstitution in a quantitative way in children after TCRalphabeta/CD19-depleted allogeneic hematopoietic cell transplantation. Summary of the overall study and its limitations: Apparently early alphabetaT-cell count recovery about two months after transplant reportedly relied on only several hundred rapidly expanded clones derived from non-depleted graft cells. In some patients, high TCRbeta diversity at day 60 was attributed to recipient T cells and intrathymic progenitors that had survived conditioning. The frequencies of hyperexpanded clones fell over the following months, and after one year, T-cell counts and TCRbeta diversity were mostly attributed to newly produced T cells.

Library generation was performed with PCR. Sequencing was performed on an Illumina HiSeq 2500. TCR library preparation used molecular barcoding, with unique molecular identifiers applied to normalize quantification of the TCRbeta repertoire. The public reads were quality trimmed at Q25 with fastp and then assembled into clones with MiXCR by TCRdb, keeping productive beta chains. Identical CDR3 proteins give one entry, which carries the most common genes and DNA. Within this sample are approximately 110,000 distinct CDR3 sequences, with 23% of them counted one time only. In total, the top ten clones hold 8% to 11% of the sample. The sample's treatment or condition label is to be understood as: allogeneic hematopoietic cell transplantation with graft depleted of TCRalphabeta T cells and CD19 B cells. TCRalphabeta/CD19-depleted allogeneic hematopoietic cell grafts were given to the transplant recipients, all of whom were children.

From the cysteine up to the phenylalanine, the CDR3 has a length of 15 residues. The retained sequence is limited to the CDR3, 45 bases, with the frame set at the first base. The trim is 3 bases for V and 1 base for J, with a gap of 12 bases between the germline ends. CDR1 and CDR2, per the germline V gene (reference sequence), are PRHDT and FYEKMQ. Comment on this clonotype: No cognate antigen has been identified for it. No base qualities exist here, and no much larger clone lies one base off it.

The sequences come from PBMCs, mostly from graft donor cells, collected 180 days after TCRalphabeta/CD19-depleted stem cell transplant. This clonotype originated in a male patient between 2 and 15 years old who had a stem cell transplant for chronic granulomatous disease, so the T cells may come from the graft donor. The sequence links TRBV13 to TRBJ1-1, and the D gene may be TRBD1, 5 bases matching. The CDR3 here reads CASSLGLLTNTEAFF. The DNA sequence is given as TGTGCCAGCAGCTTGGGGCTCCTAACGAACACTGAAGCTTTCTTT.